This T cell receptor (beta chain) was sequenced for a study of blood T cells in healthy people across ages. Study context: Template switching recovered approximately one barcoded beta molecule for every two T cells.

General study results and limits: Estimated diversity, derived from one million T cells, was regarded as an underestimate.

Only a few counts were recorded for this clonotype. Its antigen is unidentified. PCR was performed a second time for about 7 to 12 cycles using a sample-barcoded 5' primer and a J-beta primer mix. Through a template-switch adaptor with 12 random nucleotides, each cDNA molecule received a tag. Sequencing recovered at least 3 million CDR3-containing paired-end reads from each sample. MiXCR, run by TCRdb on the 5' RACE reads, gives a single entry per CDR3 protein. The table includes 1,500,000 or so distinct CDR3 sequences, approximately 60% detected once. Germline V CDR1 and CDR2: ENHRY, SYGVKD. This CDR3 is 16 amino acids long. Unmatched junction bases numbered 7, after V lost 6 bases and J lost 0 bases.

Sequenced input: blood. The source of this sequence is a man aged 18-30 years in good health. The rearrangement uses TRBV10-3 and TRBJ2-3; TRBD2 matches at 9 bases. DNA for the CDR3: TGTGCCATCAGCAACGATAGCGGGGGTAGCACAGATACGCAGTATTTT. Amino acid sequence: CAISNDSGGSTDTQYF.